This T cell receptor beta chain was found in a study of early T cells in non-severe SARS-CoV-2 infection (dated by TCRdb to the early 2020s). Looking at the study overall: TCR sequencing used bulk RNA from unsorted whole blood, so alpha and beta chains could not be paired. Findings and caveats that apply to the study as a whole: VDJdb matching was skewed toward anti-spike CD8 responses and likely underestimated virus-specific expansions, missing private and CD4 specificities.

Counted from cysteine to phenylalanine, this CDR3 has 15 amino acids. The sequence is cut down to CDR3 DNA, 45 bases in frame from base 1. According to the germline V gene (reference sequence), CDR1 reads SEHNR and CDR2 reads FQNEAQ. V lost 0 bases and J lost 5 bases, and the count of bases not matched to a germline gene is 7. The study was a case-control design nested within a healthcare worker cohort in London, UK, with weekly nasopharyngeal swab PCR tests and blood sampling. Healthcare workers were enrolled in the week of the UK lockdown, from 23 to 31 March 2020, and were followed every week for up to roughly 15 weeks. Library construction relied on 5' RACE. TCRdb names NextSeq 500 as the instrument used. Unique molecular identifiers were attached to individual cDNA molecules in the TCR library protocol so that sequencing error and PCR bias could be corrected. Both TCR alpha and beta chains were sequenced, and tight co-correlation was observed between alpha and beta sequence abundances in each sample. The original pipeline was this. Decombinator V4 was used to perform V gene, J gene and CDR3 annotation of TCR sequences. TCRs were defined as expanded if a significant change between any two time points was detected under a Poisson model with p below 0.0001. TCR abundances were normalised to the total number of TCRs sequenced per sample and expressed as counts per million. MAIT TCRs were defined by TRAV1-2 paired with TRAJ12, TRAJ20 or TRAJ33, and iNKT TCRs by TRAV10 paired with TRAJ18. A search of VDJdb, accessed on 1 November 2021, was run for TCRs annotated to CMV, EBV and SARS-CoV-2, with TCRs annotated for multiple antigens excluded. In-frame beta chains were kept once TCRdb had trimmed the public reads at Q25 with fastp and called clones with MiXCR. Rows are combined by CDR3 protein, so each entry shows the most common genes and DNA. TCRdb, not the original authors, processed these V and J calls. The sample table shows 55,000 to 65,000 distinct CDR3 sequences, and approximately 12% are seen once. The top ten constitute 4% to 4.5% of the sample.

This clonotype was seen more than once but under ten times. What this receptor recognizes is not known. Qualities for individual bases were not recorded, and no much larger clone is one base off. The sequence was obtained from an adult who was a healthcare worker with PCR-confirmed SARS-CoV-2 infection or an uninfected control (not recorded which). The sample taken for sequencing was whole blood. The rearranged chain carries TRBV7-9 and TRBJ2-7; 7 bases in between match TRBD1. The CDR3 protein sequence reads: CASSLAGDRDHEQYF. The base sequence is TGTGCCAGCAGCTTAGCCGGAGACAGGGACCACGAGCAGTACTTC.